This T cell receptor beta chain was sequenced during a study of spatial heterogeneity in lung cancer. General study results and limits: In tumors, expanded intratumoral alpha and beta TCR counts tracked mutation counts.

Documented time point: sample taken at primary tumor resection. One entry per CDR3 protein results from TCRdb running MiXCR on the 5' RACE reads. The table has under 13,000 distinct CDR3 sequences, 7.5% to 9% seen once. The V and J ends lost 3 bases and 0 bases respectively, with 15 bases between them. The CDR3 is 16 residues long. Germline-derived CDR1 and CDR2 are SGDLS and YYNGEE. This clonotype is medium-sized (0.01 to 0.1%). Its matching antigen is unknown. The material sequenced was lung tumor tissue, taken at surgery. The receptor comes from a female donor with early-stage non-small cell lung cancer. The V and J genes are TRBV9 and TRBJ1-2; D remains unclear. The DNA of the CDR3 is TGTGCCAGCAGCGCGAAGTCAGGATATTCTAACTATGGCTACACCTTC. Protein: CASSAKSGYSNYGYTF.